These 6 T cell receptor beta chains originate from one sample sequenced in a study of identical twins. Each CDR3 protein is one row after TCRdb ran MiXCR on the 5' RACE reads. Seen here are hundreds of thousands of distinct CDR3 sequences, about 24% observed once, and the top ten hold about 2.9%. This sample also appeared in a second study, on T cells expressing NK-cell markers.

Specimen: CD4+ T cells sorted from blood. Source of these receptors: a woman aged 18-35 years in good health.

This chain's CDR3 is CASSLSRVSRNNEQFF. The CDR3 bases are TGTGCCAGCAGCTTGTCGCGGGTCTCAAGAAACAATGAGCAGTTCTTC. The J gene is TRBJ2-1, the V gene TRBV7-2, with D perhaps matching TRBD2 (5 bases). The CDR3 runs to 16 residues. Trimming stripped 3 bases from V and 5 bases from J, with 17 bases between. The germline V gene has CDR1 SGHTA and CDR2 FQGNSA.

A few counts support this clonotype. The rearrangement links TRBV9 to TRBJ2-3; D remains unclear. CDR3 length: 14 amino acids. CDR1 SGDLS and CDR2 YYNGEE come from the germline V gene. V lost 4 bases and J 4 bases, leaving 13 bases between the germline ends. For the CDR3, the DNA is TGTGCCAGCAGCTCACGATTCGCCTCAGATACGCAGTATTTT. Translation gives CASSSRFASDTQYF. The full variable domain, its missing parts supplied by reference TRBV9 and TRBJ2-3, is DSGVTQTPKHLITATGQRVTLRCSPRSGDLSVYWYQQSLDQGLQFLIQYYNGEERAKGNILERFSAQQFPDLHSELNLSSLELGDSALYFCASSSRFASDTQYFGPGTRLTVL.

This clonotype came up a few times. The chain employs TRBV5-1 and TRBJ1-1; no clear D. Germline CDR1 reads SGHRS; CDR2 reads YFSETQ. The CDR3 contains 15 residues. V was clipped by 0 bases and J by 0 bases, with 9 bases between them. CDR3 DNA: TGCGCCAGCAGCTTGGCGGGTCCCTTGAACACTGAAGCTTTCTTT. This sequence encodes CASSLAGPLNTEAFF. The full variable domain, its missing parts supplied by reference TRBV5-1 and TRBJ1-1, is KAGVTQTPRYLIKTRGQQVTLSCSPISGHRSVSWYQQTPGQGLQFLFEYFSETQRNKGNFPGRFSGRQFSNSRSEMNVSTLELGDSALYLCASSLAGPLNTEAFFGQGTRLTVV.

The chain couples TRBV7-9 to TRBJ2-3, with TRBD2 identical over 13 bases. Per germline, CDR1 SEHNR and CDR2 FQNEAQ (reference sequence). The CDR3 totals 17 residues. The junction had 1 base not matched to a gene; V was cut back by 0 bases and J by 1 base. The CDR3 nucleotides are TGTGCCAGCAGCTTAGCCGGGACTAGCGGGGGCACAGATACGCAGTATTTT. Residues: CASSLAGTSGGTDTQYF.

V and J are TRBV28 and TRBJ1-1; D ambiguous. Trimming removed 3 bases at V and 2 bases at J, with 10 bases between. Germline V lookup: CDR1 MDHEN, CDR2 SYDVKM. There are 14 residues in the CDR3. CDR3 coding DNA: TGTGCCAGCAGTTTCGGGCCGGTTAACACTGAAGCTTTCTTT. It yields the protein CASSFGPVNTEAFF.

This clonotype was detected only a few times. The chain combines TRBV7-3 with TRBJ1-6; D call uncertain. V shed 1 base and J shed 7 bases, with 5 bases lying between them. The CDR3 sequence is 13 residues long. Germline CDR1 SGHTA, CDR2 FQGTGA. CDR3 protein: CASSLNGNSPLHF. The CDR3 bases are TGTGCCAGCAGCTTAAACGGAAATTCACCCCTCCACTTT.